This T cell receptor beta chain is from a study of T cell responses to AZD1222 COVID-19 vaccine. The study's findings and limits: With two AZD1222 doses given, Spike-specific TCR breadth and depth both rose. Sampled repertoires all dated from after the peak T cell response. Clonal diversity may have been underestimated, and the donors were mostly white British, with more females than males.

Second doses that came at about 4 or about 12 weeks were put together. Repertoires were generated with immunoSEQ multiplex PCR, while TCRdb's copy carries only in-frame clones and drops some. The data contain about 83,000 clones, 80% to 90% of them seen just once; the ten biggest clones take up 3.4%. The CDR3 has 16 amino acids. Germline V gives CDR1 SNHLY, CDR2 FYNNEI. J gave up 0 bases and V 6 bases, and 6 bases lay outside the gene matches. Comment on this clone: What it binds is not known.

The sequence came from an adult who received the AZD1222 COVID-19 vaccine. The source material was peripheral blood, sampled 28 days after the second AZD1222 dose. This chain links TRBV2 with TRBJ1-4, with 8 bases identical to TRBD1. CDR3 bases: TGTGCCAGCAGGAACGACAGGGGCGCAACTAATGAAAAACTGTTTTTT. Translated: CASRNDRGATNEKLFF.